This T cell receptor beta chain was sequenced in a study of control samples from healthy donors and cancer patients. The table came from immunoSEQ multiplex PCR; TCRdb's copy has only in-frame clones and leaves some out. The repertoire holds some 150,000 clones, with about 93% as singletons. The clonotype comes from a man in his forties or fifties in good health. The sequenced material came from blood.

CDR3 sequence (DNA): TGTGCCAGCAGCAAAGTGAGACAGGGACTAATGAACACTGAAGCTTTCTTT. It yields the protein CASSKVRQGLMNTEAFF. This rearrangement joins TRBV21-1 to TRBJ1-1. TRBV21-1 is termed a pseudogene. The CDR3 is made up of 17 amino acids.